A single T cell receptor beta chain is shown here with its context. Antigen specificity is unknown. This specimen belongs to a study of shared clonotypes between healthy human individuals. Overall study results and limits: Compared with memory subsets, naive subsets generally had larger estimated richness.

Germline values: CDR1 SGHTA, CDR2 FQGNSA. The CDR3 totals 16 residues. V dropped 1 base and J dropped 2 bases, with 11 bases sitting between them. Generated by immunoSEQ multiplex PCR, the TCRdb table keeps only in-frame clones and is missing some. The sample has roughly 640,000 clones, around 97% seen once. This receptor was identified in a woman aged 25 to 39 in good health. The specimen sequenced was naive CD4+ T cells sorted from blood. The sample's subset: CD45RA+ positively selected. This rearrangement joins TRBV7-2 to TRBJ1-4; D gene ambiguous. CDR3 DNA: TGTGCCAGCAGCTTAGGTCTGGTTTCGACTAATGAAAAACTGTTTTTT. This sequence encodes CASSLGLVSTNEKLFF.